This TCR beta chain is drawn from a study of CD8+CD57+ T cells in acquired aplastic anemia. Study background: When averaged, DNA from sorted CD4+ and CD8+ cells came to approximately 3 ug.

Individuals selected for sequencing had exhibited CD8+CD57+ cell expansion on flow cytometry. The study sampled blood from patients who had received no therapy. Genomic DNA, serving as template, underwent TCR beta VDJ and CDR3 profiling. TCRdb re-analysed the reads in MiXCR, keeping a single row per CDR3 protein. The repertoire holds a few hundred thousand distinct CDR3 sequences, approximately 82% seen once, with 35% to 50% in the top ten. Findings of the study overall: Sharing between patients and controls was observed for twenty-nine CD8+ CDR3 sequences. With respect to CD8+ Simpson's diversity, patients and controls did not differ significantly.

To note about this clonotype: Its antigen is not known.

The CDR3 runs 14 residues. V shed 6 bases and J shed 2 bases, with 14 bases lying between them. Germline CDR1 and CDR2: SNHLY and FYNNEI. This clonotype was obtained from a human donor with aplastic anemia. Sequenced material: sorted CD4+, CD8+, or CD8+CD57+ T cells (not recorded which) from PBMCs. The V and J genes are TRBV2 and TRBJ2-7, with D possibly TRBD1 on 6 matching bases. This CDR3 is CASRKDRSTYEQYF. The CDR3, as DNA: TGTGCCAGCAGGAAGGACAGATCAACCTACGAGCAGTACTTC.